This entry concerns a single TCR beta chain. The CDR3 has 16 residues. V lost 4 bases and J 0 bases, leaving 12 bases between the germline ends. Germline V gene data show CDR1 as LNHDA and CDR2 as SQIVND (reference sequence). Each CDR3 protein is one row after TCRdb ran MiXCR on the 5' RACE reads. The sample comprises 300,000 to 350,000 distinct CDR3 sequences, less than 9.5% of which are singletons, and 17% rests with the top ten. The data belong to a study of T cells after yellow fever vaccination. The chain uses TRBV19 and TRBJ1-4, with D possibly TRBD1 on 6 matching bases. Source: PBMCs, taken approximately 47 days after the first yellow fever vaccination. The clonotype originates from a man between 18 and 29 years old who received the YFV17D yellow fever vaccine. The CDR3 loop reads CASSTGVAATNEKLFF. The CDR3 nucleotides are TGTGCCAGTAGTACAGGGGTTGCCGCAACTAATGAAAAACTGTTTTTT.